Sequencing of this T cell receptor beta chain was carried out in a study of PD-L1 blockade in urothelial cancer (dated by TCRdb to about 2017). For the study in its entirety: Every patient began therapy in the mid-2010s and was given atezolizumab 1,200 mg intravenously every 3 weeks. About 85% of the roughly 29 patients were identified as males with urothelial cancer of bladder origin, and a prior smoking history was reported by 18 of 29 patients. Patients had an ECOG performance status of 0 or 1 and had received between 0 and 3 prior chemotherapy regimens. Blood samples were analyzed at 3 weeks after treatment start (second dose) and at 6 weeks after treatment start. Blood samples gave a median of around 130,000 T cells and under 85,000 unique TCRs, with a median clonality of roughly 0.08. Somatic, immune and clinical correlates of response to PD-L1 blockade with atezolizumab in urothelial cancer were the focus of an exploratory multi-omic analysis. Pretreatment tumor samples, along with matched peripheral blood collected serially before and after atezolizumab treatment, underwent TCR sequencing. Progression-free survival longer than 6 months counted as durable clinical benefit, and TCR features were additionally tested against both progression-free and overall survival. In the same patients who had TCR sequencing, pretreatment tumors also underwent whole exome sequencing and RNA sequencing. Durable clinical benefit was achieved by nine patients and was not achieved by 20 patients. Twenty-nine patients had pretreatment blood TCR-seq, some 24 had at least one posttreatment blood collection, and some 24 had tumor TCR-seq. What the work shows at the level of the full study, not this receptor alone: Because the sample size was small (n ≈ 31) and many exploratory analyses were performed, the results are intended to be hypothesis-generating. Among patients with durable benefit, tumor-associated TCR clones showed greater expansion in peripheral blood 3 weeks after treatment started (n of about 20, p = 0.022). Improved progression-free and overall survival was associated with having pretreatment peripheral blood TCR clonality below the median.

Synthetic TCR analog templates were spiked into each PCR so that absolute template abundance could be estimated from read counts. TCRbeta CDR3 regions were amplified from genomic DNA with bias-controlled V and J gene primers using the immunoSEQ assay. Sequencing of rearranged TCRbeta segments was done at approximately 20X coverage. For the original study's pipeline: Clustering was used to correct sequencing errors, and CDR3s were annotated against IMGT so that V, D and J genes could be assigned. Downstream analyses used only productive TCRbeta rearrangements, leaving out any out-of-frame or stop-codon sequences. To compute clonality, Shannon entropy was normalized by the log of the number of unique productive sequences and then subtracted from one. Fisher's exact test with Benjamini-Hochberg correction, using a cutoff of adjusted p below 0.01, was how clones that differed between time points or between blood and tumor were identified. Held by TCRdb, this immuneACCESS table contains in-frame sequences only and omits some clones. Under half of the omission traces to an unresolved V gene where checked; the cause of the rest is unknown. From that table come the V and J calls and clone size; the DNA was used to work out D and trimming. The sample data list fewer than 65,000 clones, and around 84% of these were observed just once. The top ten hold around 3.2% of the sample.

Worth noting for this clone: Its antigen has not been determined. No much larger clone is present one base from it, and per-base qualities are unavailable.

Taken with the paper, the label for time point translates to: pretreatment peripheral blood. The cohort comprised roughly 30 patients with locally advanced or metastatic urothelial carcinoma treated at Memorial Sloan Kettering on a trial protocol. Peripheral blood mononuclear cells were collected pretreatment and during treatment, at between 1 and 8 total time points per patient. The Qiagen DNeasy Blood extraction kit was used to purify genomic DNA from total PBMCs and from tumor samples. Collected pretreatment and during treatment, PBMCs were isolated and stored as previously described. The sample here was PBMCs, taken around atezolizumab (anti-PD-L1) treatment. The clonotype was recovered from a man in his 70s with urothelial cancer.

In nucleotides, the sequence is TGTGCCACTCGACAGGGGAGAAGCAATCAGCCCCAGCATTTT. Its translation reads: CATRQGRSNQPQHF. The chain is encoded by TRBV6-6 joined to TRBJ1-5; TRBD1 aligns with 8 central bases. There are 14 amino acids in the CDR3, from cysteine to phenylalanine inclusive. CDR3 DNA is the only sequence kept; it has 42 bases, read in frame from the first base. CDR1 is given as MNHNY and CDR2 as SVGAGI, both from the germline V gene (reference sequence). V loses 10 bases at its end and J loses 1 base; junction bases beyond the gene matches: 6.